This entry features one T cell receptor (beta chain) sequence. Trimming cost V 7 bases and J 12 bases; bases outside gene matches: 4. The length of the CDR3 is 11 residues. CDR1 is MDHEN and CDR2 is SYDVKM in the germline V gene. Sequencing was performed with immunoSEQ multiplex PCR; in TCRdb, only in-frame clones are kept and a portion is missing. The sample lists about 180,000 clones, approximately 90% occurring once. The data are from a study of blood T cell repertoires in COVID-19. The overall study: In each case, the material was cDNA or gDNA derived from T cells, B-cell-depleted T cells, or PBMCs.

This sequence originates from a young woman with acute or convalescent COVID-19. J is TRBJ1-4 and V is TRBV28; 8 bases are a match to TRBD1. Sequencing used peripheral blood. Here the CDR3 DNA reads TGTGCCAGCACTCAGGGGGCCGAACTGTTTTTT. Amino acid sequence: CASTQGAELFF.